This T cell receptor beta chain came from a study of beta chain features in type 1 diabetes. For the study at large: Patient and healthy donor groups were alike in age, gender and cell yields. Overall study results and limits: Naive, central memory and regulatory TCRB repertoires appeared more similar among patients than healthy donors. People with Type 1 diabetes carried modestly yet significantly shorter TCRB CDR3s in all four CD4+ subsets.

Researchers reported sorting CD4+ naive, central memory, regulatory and stem cell-like memory cells via CD45RO/CCR7/CD25/CD127/CD95/CD27. Each sorted population was over 95% pure. The authors reverse transcribed all of the isolated RNA, so sequencing captured expressed TCRB transcripts. Sequencing was performed with immunoSEQ multiplex PCR; in TCRdb, only in-frame clones are kept and a portion is missing. The table shows some 160,000 clones, with roughly 10% occurring only once. The germline V gene encodes CDR1 SGHAT and CDR2 FQNNGV. The length of the CDR3 is 15 residues. V gave up 4 bases and J gave up 0 bases, with 10 bases separating them. Comments on this clone: Its specificity is unknown.

This receptor was obtained from a woman aged 30 to 39 with type 1 diabetes. Sequenced material: central memory CD4+ T cells from blood. The V and J genes are TRBV11-2 and TRBJ1-3; no firm D call. CDR3 protein: CASSSLGSSGNTIYF. In DNA, the CDR3 is TGTGCCAGCAGCTCGCTGGGGAGCTCTGGAAACACCATATATTTT.